Below, one T cell receptor (beta chain) is given with its context. It was with a sample-barcoded 5' primer and a J-beta primer mix that a second PCR of roughly 6 to 12 cycles was run. Each CDR3 protein is one row after TCRdb ran MiXCR on the 5' RACE reads. Found here are about 800,000 distinct CDR3 sequences, nearly 60% of them singletons; the top ten hold around 22%. The sample is drawn from a study of blood T cells in healthy people across ages. The CDR3 sequence is 15 residues long. Trimming stripped 0 bases from V and 4 bases from J, with 14 bases between. The germline CDR1 and CDR2 sequences are SGDLS and YYNGEE.

The chain couples TRBV9 to TRBJ2-7; D is undetermined. The source material was blood. This TCR was recovered from a young man in good health. CDR3 coding DNA: TGTGCCAGCAGCGTAGCCGGGTCGGCTACTTACGAGCAGTACTTC. Translation: CASSVAGSATYEQYF.